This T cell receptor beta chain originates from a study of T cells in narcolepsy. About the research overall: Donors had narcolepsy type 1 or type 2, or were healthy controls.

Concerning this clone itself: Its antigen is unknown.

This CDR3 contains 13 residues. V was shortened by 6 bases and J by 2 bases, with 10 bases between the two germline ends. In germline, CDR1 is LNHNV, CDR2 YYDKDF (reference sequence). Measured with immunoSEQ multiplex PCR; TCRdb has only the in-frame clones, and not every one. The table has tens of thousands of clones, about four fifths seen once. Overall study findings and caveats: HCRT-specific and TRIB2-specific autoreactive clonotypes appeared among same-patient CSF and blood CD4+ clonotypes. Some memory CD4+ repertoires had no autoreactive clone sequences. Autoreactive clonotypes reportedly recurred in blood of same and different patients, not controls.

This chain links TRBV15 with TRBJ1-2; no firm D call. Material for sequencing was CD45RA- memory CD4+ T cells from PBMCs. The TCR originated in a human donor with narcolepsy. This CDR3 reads CATREGINYGYTF. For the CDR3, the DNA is TGTGCCACCAGGGAAGGGATAAACTATGGCTACACCTTC.